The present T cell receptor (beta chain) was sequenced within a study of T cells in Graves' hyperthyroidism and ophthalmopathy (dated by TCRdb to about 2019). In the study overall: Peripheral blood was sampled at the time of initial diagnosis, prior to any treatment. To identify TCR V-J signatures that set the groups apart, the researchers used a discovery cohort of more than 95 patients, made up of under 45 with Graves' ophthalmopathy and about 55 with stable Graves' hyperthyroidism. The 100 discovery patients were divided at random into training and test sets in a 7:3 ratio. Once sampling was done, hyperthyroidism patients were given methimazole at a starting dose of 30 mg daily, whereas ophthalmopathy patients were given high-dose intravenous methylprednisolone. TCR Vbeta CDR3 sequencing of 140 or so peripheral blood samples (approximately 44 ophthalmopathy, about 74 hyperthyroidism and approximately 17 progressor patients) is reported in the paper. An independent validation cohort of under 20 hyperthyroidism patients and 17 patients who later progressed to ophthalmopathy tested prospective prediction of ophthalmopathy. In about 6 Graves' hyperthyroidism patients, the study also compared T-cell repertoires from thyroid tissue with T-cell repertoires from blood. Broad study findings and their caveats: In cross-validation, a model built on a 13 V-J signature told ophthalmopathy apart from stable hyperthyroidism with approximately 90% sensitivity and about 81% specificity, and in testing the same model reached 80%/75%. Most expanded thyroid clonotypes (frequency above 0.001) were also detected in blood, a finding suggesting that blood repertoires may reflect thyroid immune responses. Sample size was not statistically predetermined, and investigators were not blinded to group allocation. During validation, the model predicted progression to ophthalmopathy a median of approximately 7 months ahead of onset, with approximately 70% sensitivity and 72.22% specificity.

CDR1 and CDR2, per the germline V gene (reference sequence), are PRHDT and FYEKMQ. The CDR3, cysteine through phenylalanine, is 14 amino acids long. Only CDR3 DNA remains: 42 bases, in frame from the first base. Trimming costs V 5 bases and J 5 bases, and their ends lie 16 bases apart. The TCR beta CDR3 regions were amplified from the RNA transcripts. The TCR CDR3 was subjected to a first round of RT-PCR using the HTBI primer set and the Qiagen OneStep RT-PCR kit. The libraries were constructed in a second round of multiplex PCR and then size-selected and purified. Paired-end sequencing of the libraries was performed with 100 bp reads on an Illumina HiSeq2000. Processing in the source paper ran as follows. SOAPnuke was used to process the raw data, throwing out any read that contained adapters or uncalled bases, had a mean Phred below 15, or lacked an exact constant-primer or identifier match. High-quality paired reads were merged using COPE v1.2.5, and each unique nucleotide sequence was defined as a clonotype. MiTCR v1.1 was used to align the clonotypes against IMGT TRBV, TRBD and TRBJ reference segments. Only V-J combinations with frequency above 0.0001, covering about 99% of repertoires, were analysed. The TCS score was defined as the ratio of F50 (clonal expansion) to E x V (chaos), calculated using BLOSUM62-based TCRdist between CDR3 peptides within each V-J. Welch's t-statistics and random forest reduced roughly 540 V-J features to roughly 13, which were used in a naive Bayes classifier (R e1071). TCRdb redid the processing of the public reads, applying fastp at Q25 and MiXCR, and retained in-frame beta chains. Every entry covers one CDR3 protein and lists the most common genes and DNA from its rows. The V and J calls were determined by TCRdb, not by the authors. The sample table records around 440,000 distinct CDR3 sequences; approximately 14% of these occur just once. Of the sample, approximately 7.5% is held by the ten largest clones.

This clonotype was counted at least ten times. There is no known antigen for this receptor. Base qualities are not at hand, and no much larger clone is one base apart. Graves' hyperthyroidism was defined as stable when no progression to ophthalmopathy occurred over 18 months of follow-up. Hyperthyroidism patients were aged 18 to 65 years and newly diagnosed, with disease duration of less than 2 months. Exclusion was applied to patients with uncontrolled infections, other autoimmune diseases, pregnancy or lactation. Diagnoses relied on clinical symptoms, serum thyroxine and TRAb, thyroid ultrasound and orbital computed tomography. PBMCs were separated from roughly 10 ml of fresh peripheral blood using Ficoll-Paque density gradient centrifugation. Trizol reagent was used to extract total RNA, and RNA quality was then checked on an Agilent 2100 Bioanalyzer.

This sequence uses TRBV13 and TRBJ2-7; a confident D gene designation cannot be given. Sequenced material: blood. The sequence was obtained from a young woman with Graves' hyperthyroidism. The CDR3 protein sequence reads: CASSHQSLKDEQYF. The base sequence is TGTGCCAGCAGCCACCAATCCCTAAAGGACGAGCAGTACTTC.